This T cell receptor beta chain appears in the sequencing data of a study of cytomegalovirus exposure and HLA in healthy donors. It was with 60 Vbeta and 13 Jbeta primers that the PCR ran. Clones were sequenced by immunoSEQ multiplex PCR, and TCRdb holds only the in-frame ones, with some missing. The sample holds about 80,000 clones, roughly 80% seen once. The V and J ends lost 8 bases and 6 bases respectively, with 20 bases between them. This CDR3 comprises 16 residues. The germline V gene encodes CDR1 SGHVS and CDR2 FQNEAQ. The genes are TRBV7-8 and TRBJ1-6; maybe TRBD1 (5 bases). The sample comprised PBMCs. The clonotype was recovered from a man in his fifties in good health and CMV-seronegative. The CDR3 reads CASDASSRAFNSPLHF. The CDR3 coding sequence is TGTGCCAGCGACGCCAGCAGCAGGGCGTTTAATTCACCCCTCCACTTT. Using reference TRBV7-8 and TRBJ1-6 for the parts outside the CDR3, the full variable domain is GAGVSQSPRYKVAKRGQDVALRCDPISGHVSLFWYQQALGQGPEFLTYFQNEAQLDKSGLPSDRFFAERPEGSVSTLKIQRTQQEDSAVYLCASDASSRAFNSPLHFGNGTRLTVT.